This TCR beta chain is from a study of PD-1 blockade in mismatch repair-deficient tumors. The overall study: Patients had around twelve mismatch repair-deficient cancer types, all previously treated and progressing.

V dropped 0 bases and J dropped 8 bases, with 10 bases sitting between them. Germline V lookup: CDR1 SGHDN, CDR2 FVKESK. This CDR3 contains 14 residues. In regard to this clone: Its antigen remains unknown.

TCRs were sequenced from three patients responding to pembrolizumab. Overall study findings and caveats: Tumor-resident clones, often undetectable pretreatment in blood, expanded then contracted after pembrolizumab.

Data came from immunoSEQ multiplex PCR; TCRdb stores just in-frame clones and leaves some out. The profile shows 40,000 to 60,000 clones, approximately 81% of them singletons. The chain links TRBV14 to TRBJ1-4, with D possibly being TRBD1 (6 bases). Sequencing used peripheral blood, obtained approximately 18 weeks after starting pembrolizumab. This receptor was obtained from an adult with mismatch repair-deficient cancer. Written as DNA, the CDR3 is TGTGCCAGCAGCCAAGAGAGGAGGGGGGAAAAACTGTTTTTT. Its protein is CASSQERRGEKLFF. Full variable domain (remainder filled in from reference TRBV14 and TRBJ1-4): EAGVTQFPSHSVIEKGQTVTLRCDPISGHDNLYWYRRVMGKEIKFLLHFVKESKQDESGMPNNRFLAERTGGTYSTLKVQPAELEDSGVYFCASSQERRGEKLFFGSGTQLSVL.